Each of the 14 T cell receptor beta chains below was sequenced from the same sample in a study of long-term antiretroviral therapy in people with HIV. Survey-level resolution applied to immunoSEQ assay v3.0. Using immunoSEQ multiplex PCR, the repertoire was profiled, and TCRdb retains in-frame clones only, with some absent. Here the sample spans roughly 19,000 clones, 85% to 95% being singletons. The specimen was unsorted PBMCs, collected 4.4 years after starting antiretroviral therapy. The receptors shown here come from a woman between 50 and 59 years old with HIV.

This chain links TRBV7-8 with TRBJ2-1; 10 nucleotides agree with TRBD1. The junction had 15 bases not matched to a gene; V was cut back by 5 bases and J by 8 bases. This CDR3 has 17 residues. The germline V gene has CDR1 SGHVS and CDR2 FQNEAQ. The CDR3 loop reads CASSPRGGQGTGHEQFF. In DNA form, the CDR3 reads TGTGCCAGCAGCCCCAGAGGGGGACAGGGGACAGGACATGAGCAGTTCTTC.

This chain joins TRBV2 and TRBJ2-3, with TRBD2 matching over 9 bases. With V trimmed by 1 base and J by 5 bases, 10 bases remained unmatched. The CDR3 runs to 17 residues. Germline lookup yields CDR1 SNHLY and CDR2 FYNNEI. The CDR3 spells CASSEGRGRGGVDTQYF. The CDR3, as DNA: TGTGCCAGCAGTGAAGGGCGCGGGCGGGGGGGCGTAGATACGCAGTATTTT.

The chain uses TRBV2 and TRBJ1-5; D gene ambiguous. Deletions cut 6 bases from V and 2 bases from J, with 20 bases between. The CDR3 is 17 amino acids. The germline V gene encodes CDR1 SNHLY and CDR2 FYNNEI. In DNA form, the CDR3 reads TGTGCCAGCAGGCTATACCCCCGGTCCGAGGGCAATCAGCCCCAGCATTTT. This encodes CASRLYPRSEGNQPQHF.

V gene TRBV29-1 combines with J gene TRBJ1-2; D may be TRBD1 (5 bases). This CDR3 is built from 16 residues. V was cut by 0 bases and J by 1 base, with 15 bases left in between. Germline-derived CDR1 and CDR2 are SQVTM and ANQGSEA. The CDR3 nucleotides read TGCAGCGTTGAAGATCGGACGGGGCCCCTTAACTATGGCTACACCTTC. It specifies CSVEDRTGPLNYGYTF.

This chain connects TRBV19 to TRBJ1-3; 8 bases line up with TRBD1. With V trimmed by 5 bases and J by 2 bases, 5 bases remained unmatched. The CDR3 sequence is 15 residues long. Germline V gene sequence: CDR1 LNHDA, CDR2 SQIVND (reference sequence). CDR3 protein: CASSPMTGAGNTIYF. CDR3 DNA sequence: TGTGCCAGTAGTCCCATGACAGGGGCTGGAAACACCATATATTTT.

V and J are TRBV18 and TRBJ1-2; 7 nucleotides line up with TRBD1. Germline CDR1 and CDR2: KGHSH and LQKENI. The CDR3 sequence is 14 residues long. V shed 4 bases and J 0 bases; nucleotides not matched to a gene: 2. The CDR3 loop is CASSLGQTNYGYTF. CDR3 in DNA: TGTGCCAGCTCACTGGGACAGACTAACTATGGCTACACCTTC.

This chain connects TRBV27 to TRBJ2-2; 8 bases are shared with TRBD1. V shed 6 bases, J shed 1 base, and the junction held 7 bases outside the gene matches. This CDR3 is 16 amino acids long. CDR1 and CDR2 (germline): MNHEY, SMNVEV (reference sequence). CDR3 protein: CASSPRGTGNTGELFF. CDR3 bases: TGTGCCAGCAGCCCTAGGGGGACAGGGAACACCGGGGAGCTGTTTTTT.

The DNA for the CDR3 is TGTGCCAGCAGTGACGCCTCAGGAGTCAGGAAAGCTTTCTTT. The encoded protein is CASSDASGVRKAFF. The chain joins TRBV25-1 to TRBJ1-1, with D unclear. Trimming shortened V by 3 bases and J by 9 bases, and 17 bases separated the two germline ends. The CDR3 extends over 14 amino acids. Germline V lookup: CDR1 MGHDK, CDR2 SYGVNS.

The V gene is TRBV9, the J gene TRBJ2-5; D is ambiguous. Germline V gives CDR1 SGDLS, CDR2 YYNGEE. V was shortened by 3 bases and J by 5 bases, with 11 bases between the two germline ends. The CDR3 loop spans 13 amino acids. The chain's CDR3 is CASSARASETQYF. The CDR3 DNA reads as TGTGCCAGCAGCGCCCGGGCCTCGGAGACCCAGTACTTC.

This clone has just one count. The chain carries TRBV5-1 and TRBJ2-5, with 10 bases matching TRBD2. CDR1 and CDR2 from the germline V gene are SGHRS and YFSETQ. V lost 2 bases and J lost 2; bases outside the gene matches: 3. The CDR3 has 15 amino acids. The CDR3 DNA reads as TGCGCCAGCAGCTTTTTTAGCGGGGGGCAAGAGACCCAGTACTTC. It codes for CASSFFSGGQETQYF.

The sample holds a few counts of this clone. The V call is TRBV6-1, the J call TRBJ2-7; D unclear. The CDR3 spans 10 residues. Germline CDR1 reads MNHNS; CDR2 reads SASEGT. V was trimmed by 4 bases and J by 10 bases, leaving 8 bases between them. The CDR3 nucleotides read TGTGCCAGCAGTGCACAGCCTCAGTACTTC. It encodes CASSAQPQYF.

This chain links TRBV25-1 with TRBJ1-1, with 7 bases identical to TRBD1. CDR1 and CDR2 (germline): MGHDK, SYGVNS. V gave up 6 bases and J gave up 1 base; unmatched junction bases: 5. The CDR3 is 14 amino acids. CDR3 bases: TGTGCCAGCAGCCGGGACAGTTGGAACACTGAAGCTTTCTTT. Translating it yields CASSRDSWNTEAFF.

The chain employs TRBV7-2 and TRBJ2-7; D possibly corresponds to TRBD2 (5 bases). The CDR3 length is 13 residues. V shed 5 bases and J shed 6 bases, with 14 bases lying between them. CDR1 is SGHTA, CDR2 FQGNSA, per germline. The CDR3 reads CASSQYRGPEQYF. The CDR3 coding sequence is TGTGCCAGCAGCCAGTACCGAGGGCCCGAGCAGTACTTC. The variable domain in full, with the rest retrieved from reference TRBV7-2 and TRBJ2-7, is GAGVSQSPSNKVTEKGKDVELRCDPISGHTALYWYRQSLGQGLEFLIYFQGNSAPDKSGLPSDRFSAERTGGSVSTLTIQRTQQEDSAVYLCASSQYRGPEQYFGPGTRLTVT.

This clone was recorded once. J is TRBJ1-2 and V is TRBV11-3; 7 bases map to TRBD1. Germline V gives CDR1 SGHNT, CDR2 YENEEA. There are 14 residues in the CDR3. V lost 4 bases, J lost 4 bases, and 6 bases stayed unmatched. The CDR3 loop reads CASSSRDSLYGYTF. DNA for the CDR3: TGTGCCAGCAGCTCCAGGGACAGTCTCTATGGCTACACCTTC.